The next 2 T cell receptor beta chains were all read from a single sample in a study of blood T cell repertoires in COVID-19. Libraries were prepared by immunoSEQ multiplex PCR; TCRdb keeps only in-frame clonotypes and omits some of them. The table includes 100,000 to 150,000 clones, roughly 90% detected once. Material for sequencing was peripheral blood. The receptors here all came from a man aged 50-60 years with acute or convalescent COVID-19.

V is TRBV24-1 and J is TRBJ2-3; TRBD1 agrees at 8 bases. Per germline, CDR1 KGHDR and CDR2 SFDVKD. With 4 bases clipped from V and 0 bases from J, the junction kept 5 bases outside the gene matches. The CDR3 has 16 amino acids. The DNA for the CDR3 is TGTGCCACCAGTGACACCGGGACAGGTAGCACAGATACGCAGTATTTT. Translating it yields CATSDTGTGSTDTQYF.

The J gene is TRBJ1-1, the V gene TRBV19; D uncertain. Germline CDR1 LNHDA, CDR2 SQIVND (reference sequence). Trimming shortened V by 6 bases and J by 3 bases, and 17 bases separated the two germline ends. The CDR3 runs 15 residues. CDR3 in amino acids: CASRAYSAGDTEAFF. CDR3 sequence (DNA): TGTGCCAGTAGGGCCTACAGTGCCGGGGACACTGAAGCTTTCTTT.